Following are 24 T cell receptor beta chains from one sample sequenced in a study of blood T cell repertoires in COVID-19. The protocol was immunoSEQ multiplex PCR, while the TCRdb copy is restricted to in-frame clones and leaves out a portion. The sample records 250,000 or so clones, more than 85% being singletons. Sample: PBMCs or T cells enriched from blood (not recorded which). All receptors come from a woman aged 50 to 65 who had recovered from COVID-19.

The chain joins TRBV10-3 to TRBJ2-3; a weak D match, TRBD2 (7 bases). This CDR3 region has 14 residues. Germline CDR1 is ENHRY and CDR2 is SYGVKD. Trimming took off 8 bases at V and 3 bases at J, with 15 bases between the two ends. CDR3 bases: TGTGCCATCGGGGGAGGGGGATCAACAGATACGCAGTATTTT. Protein: CAIGGGGSTDTQYF.

This rearrangement joins TRBV5-4 to TRBJ2-7; TRBD2 is a possible D gene (6 bases). Germline CDR1 and CDR2: SGHNT and YYREEE (reference sequence). The CDR3 is made up of 16 amino acids. Trimming removed 3 bases at V and 0 bases at J, with 16 bases between. CDR3 sequence: CASSSGGTVSSYEQYF. CDR3 DNA: TGTGCCAGCAGCTCTGGGGGGACGGTGAGCTCCTACGAGCAGTACTTC.

The chain joins TRBV5-4 to TRBJ2-7, with 9 bases that match TRBD2. Germline assignment: CDR1 SGHNT and CDR2 YYREEE (reference sequence). V was pared by 0 bases and J by 2 bases, with 6 bases of the junction left unmatched. This CDR3 contains 16 residues. For the CDR3, the DNA is TGTGCCAGCAGCTTGGCCGGGCTAGCGGGAACCTACGAGCAGTACTTC. This encodes CASSLAGLAGTYEQYF.

The chain carries TRBV29-1 and TRBJ2-2; D gene ambiguous. This CDR3 is built from 12 residues. Germline V gene lookup returns CDR1 SQVTM and CDR2 ANQGSEA. Trimming left V 3 bases short and J 4 bases short, with 6 bases between. In nucleotides, the CDR3 is TGCAGCGTTGACCGTAGCACCGGGGAGCTGTTTTTT. This sequence encodes CSVDRSTGELFF.

The J gene is TRBJ1-5, the V gene TRBV28; weak D call: TRBD1 (5 bases). This CDR3 region has 15 residues. CDR1 and CDR2 (germline): MDHEN, SYDVKM. V lost 4 bases and J 2 bases, leaving 12 bases between the germline ends. DNA for the CDR3: TGTGCCAGCAGTTCGACAGTCCGGGGCAATCAGCCCCAGCATTTT. This sequence encodes CASSSTVRGNQPQHF.

Written as DNA, the CDR3 is TGTGCCAGCAAATTCGGGACTAGCTACACCGGGGAGCTGTTTTTT. Protein: CASKFGTSYTGELFF. This chain connects TRBV2 to TRBJ2-2; TRBD2 agrees at 9 bases. Germline V CDR1 and CDR2: SNHLY, FYNNEI. Unmatched junction bases numbered 6, after V lost 7 bases and J lost 3 bases. There are 15 residues in the CDR3. Based on the CDR3 plus reference TRBV2 and TRBJ2-2, the full variable domain is EPEVTQTPSHQVTQMGQEVILRCVPISNHLYFYWYRQILGQKVEFLVSFYNNEISEKSEIFDDQFSVERPDGSNFTLKIRSTKLEDSAMYFCASKFGTSYTGELFFGEGSRLTVL.

V is TRBV19 and J is TRBJ1-2, with D perhaps TRBD1 (6 bases). Germline CDR1 and CDR2: LNHDA and SQIVND (reference sequence). Trimming took 4 bases from V and 4 from J, leaving 22 bases between them. This CDR3 contains 17 residues. The CDR3 bases are TGTGCCAGTAGTAGGGATTTTACGTCGGGGACAATCTATGGCTACACCTTC. It translates to CASSRDFTSGTIYGYTF.

The CDR3 sequence is CASSQTGLPHQPQHF. CDR3 in DNA: TGTGCCAGCAGCCAGACGGGACTCCCTCATCAGCCCCAGCATTTT. The V call is TRBV9, the J call TRBJ1-5; a possible D gene is TRBD1 (5 bases). Deletions cut 4 bases from V and 5 bases from J, with 16 bases between. Germline V lookup: CDR1 SGDLS, CDR2 YYNGEE. The CDR3 sequence is 15 residues long.

This clone was observed a few times. The chain carries TRBV7-9 and TRBJ1-2; D call uncertain. V was trimmed by 1 base and J by 0 bases, leaving 9 bases between them. This CDR3 has 15 residues. Germline loops: CDR1 SEHNR, CDR2 FQNEAQ (reference sequence). The CDR3 DNA sequence: TGTGCCAGCAGCTTAGTTGGCAGTACTAACTATGGCTACACCTTC. This gives the protein CASSLVGSTNYGYTF.

This clone occurred a few times. This chain uses TRBV9 with TRBJ1-2, with D tentatively TRBD1 (5 bases). Deletions cut 0 bases from V and 2 bases from J, with 8 bases between. This CDR3 is 14 amino acids long. Germline CDR1 and CDR2: SGDLS and YYNGEE. The CDR3 sequence is CASSVDRGNYGYTF. CDR3 nucleotide sequence: TGTGCCAGCAGCGTAGATCGGGGGAACTATGGCTACACCTTC.

J is TRBJ1-1 and V is TRBV3-1 (or the pseudogene TRBV3-2); 7 bases fit TRBD1. CDR3 length equals 13 residues. Germline trimming cut 4 bases from V and 4 bases from J; bases unmatched to any gene: 3. Germline assignment: CDR1 LGHDT and CDR2 YNNKEL (reference sequence). The CDR3 is CASSRAGGTEAFF. The CDR3 DNA sequence: TGTGCCAGCAGCCGGGCAGGGGGCACTGAAGCTTTCTTT.

The chain combines TRBV3-1 (or the pseudogene TRBV3-2) with TRBJ2-3; possibly TRBD1 for D (5 bases). The CDR3 has 15 residues. Trimming removed 0 bases at V and 4 bases at J, with 11 bases between. CDR1 and CDR2 from the germline V gene are LGHDT and YNNKEL (reference sequence). CDR3 region: CASSQDAAGSDTQYF. DNA of the CDR3: TGTGCCAGCAGCCAAGATGCGGCAGGGTCAGATACGCAGTATTTT.

The chain employs TRBV3-1 (or the pseudogene TRBV3-2) and TRBJ1-3; a possible D gene is TRBD1 (5 bases). CDR1 and CDR2 (germline): LGHDT, YNNKEL (reference sequence). V lost 6 bases to trimming and J lost 0 bases, with 9 bases between them. The CDR3 extends over 14 amino acids. CDR3 sequence: CASSRDFSGNTIYF. For the CDR3, the DNA is TGTGCCAGCAGTCGGGACTTCTCTGGAAACACCATATATTTT.

The chain employs TRBV27 and TRBJ2-5; TRBD2 is a possible D gene (6 bases). From germline, CDR1 is MNHEY and CDR2 SMNVEV (reference sequence). The CDR3 has 13 amino acids. Deletions cut 6 bases from V and 4 bases from J, with 12 bases between. The CDR3 DNA reads TGTGCCAGCAGCGGCCCCGGGAGAGAGACCCAGTACTTC. This translates into CASSGPGRETQYF.

The chain joins TRBV28 to TRBJ2-1; 12 bases are shared with TRBD1. The CDR3 has 16 residues. CDR1 is MDHEN and CDR2 is SYDVKM in the germline V gene. As DNA, the CDR3 is TGTTTGTCCGGGACAGGGGGCCGGGGGGGCCAAAATGAGCAGTTCTTC. Translated: CLSGTGGRGGQNEQFF. Full variable domain (outside the CDR3, taken from reference TRBV28 and TRBJ2-1): DVKVTQSSRYLVKRTGEKVFLECVQDMDHENMFWYRQDPGLGLRLIYFSYDVKMKEKGDIPEGYSVSREKKERFSLILESASTNQTSMYLCLSGTGGRGGQNEQFFGPGTRLTVL.

This clone appeared a few times. This rearrangement joins TRBV12-5 to TRBJ2-1; 12 nucleotides line up with TRBD2. This CDR3 is built from 16 residues. With 2 bases clipped from V and 7 bases from J, the junction kept 6 bases outside the gene matches. The germline V gene encodes CDR1 LGHNT and CDR2 FRNRAP. Written as DNA, the CDR3 is TGTGCTAGTGGTTTGACCCTAGCGGGAGGGCCTAATGAGCAGTTCTTC. It encodes CASGLTLAGGPNEQFF.

The genes are TRBV10-3 and TRBJ2-7, with 8 bases aligning to TRBD2. V shed 10 bases and J 3 bases; nucleotides not matched to a gene: 14. Germline lookup yields CDR1 ENHRY and CDR2 SYGVKD. The CDR3 has 15 amino acids. The CDR3 protein is CATSASGRTHYEQYF. For the CDR3, the DNA is TGTGCCACTTCTGCCAGCGGGAGAACACACTACGAGCAGTACTTC.

This chain uses TRBV5-3 with TRBJ2-7, with TRBD2 matching over 9 bases. TRBV5-3 is an open reading frame whose function is uncertain. J gave up 1 base and V 0 bases, and 14 bases lay outside the gene matches. The CDR3 has 19 residues. The CDR3 DNA is TGTGCCAGAAGCTTGGTTCGCGGGAGGGCCATAAAGTGTTCCTACGAGCAGTACTTC. Protein product: CARSLVRGRAIKCSYEQYF.

The V gene is TRBV7-9, the J gene TRBJ1-2; 8 bases match TRBD1. J was trimmed by 6 bases and V by 5 bases; bases with no gene match: 8. The CDR3 has 14 amino acids. Germline-derived CDR1 and CDR2 are SEHNR and FQNEAQ (reference sequence). Here the CDR3 reads CASSRRTGSHGYTF. The CDR3 DNA reads TGTGCCAGCAGCCGACGGACAGGGAGCCATGGCTACACCTTC.

The rearrangement uses TRBV28 and TRBJ1-5, with D tentatively TRBD1 (6 bases). Trimming left V 6 bases short and J 7 bases short, with 10 bases between. The CDR3 covers 12 residues. Looked up from germline, CDR1 is MDHEN and CDR2 is SYDVKM. The CDR3 loop is CASSQGWQPQHF. The CDR3 DNA reads as TGTGCCAGCAGCCAGGGGTGGCAGCCCCAGCATTTT. Variable domain in full (rest from reference TRBV28 and TRBJ1-5): DVKVTQSSRYLVKRTGEKVFLECVQDMDHENMFWYRQDPGLGLRLIYFSYDVKMKEKGDIPEGYSVSREKKERFSLILESASTNQTSMYLCASSQGWQPQHFGDGTRLSIL.

V and J are TRBV12-1 and TRBJ2-2; the table gives TRBD1 as D, unverified against the DNA. TRBV12-1 is labeled a pseudogene. The CDR3 spans 11 residues. The CDR3 DNA sequence: TGTGCCAGCAGCCCCCCCAGGGAGCTGTTTTTT. It is translated as CASSPPRELFF.

This chain's CDR3 is CASSQYNGANYGYTF. In DNA, the CDR3 is TGTGCCAGCAGCCAGTACAATGGAGCTAACTATGGCTACACCTTC. V gene TRBV3-1 (or the pseudogene TRBV3-2) combines with J gene TRBJ1-2; D remains unclear. V was shortened by 3 bases and J by 0 bases, with 11 bases between the two germline ends. The CDR3 length is 15 residues. CDR1 and CDR2 (germline): LGHDT, YNNKEL (reference sequence).

CDR3 nucleotides: TGTGCCAGCAGTGCCTCGGGCGGGGTGGCCGGGGAGCTGTTTTTT. It yields the protein CASSASGGVAGELFF. This chain uses TRBV6-2 or TRBV6-3 with TRBJ2-2; D may be TRBD2 (6 bases). The CDR3 length is 15 residues. Germline CDR1 and CDR2: MNHEY and SVGEGT. With 5 bases removed from V and 6 bases from J, the gap between germline ends came to 16 bases.

This chain joins TRBV19 and TRBJ2-5, with D tentatively TRBD1 (6 bases). Trimming shortened V by 0 bases and J by 2 bases, and 10 bases separated the two germline ends. This CDR3 is 15 amino acids long. Germline CDR1 is LNHDA and CDR2 is SQIVND (reference sequence). CDR3 DNA: TGTGCCAGTAGTATAGATTTGGACAGACAAGAGACCCAGTACTTC. Translated, it gives CASSIDLDRQETQYF.